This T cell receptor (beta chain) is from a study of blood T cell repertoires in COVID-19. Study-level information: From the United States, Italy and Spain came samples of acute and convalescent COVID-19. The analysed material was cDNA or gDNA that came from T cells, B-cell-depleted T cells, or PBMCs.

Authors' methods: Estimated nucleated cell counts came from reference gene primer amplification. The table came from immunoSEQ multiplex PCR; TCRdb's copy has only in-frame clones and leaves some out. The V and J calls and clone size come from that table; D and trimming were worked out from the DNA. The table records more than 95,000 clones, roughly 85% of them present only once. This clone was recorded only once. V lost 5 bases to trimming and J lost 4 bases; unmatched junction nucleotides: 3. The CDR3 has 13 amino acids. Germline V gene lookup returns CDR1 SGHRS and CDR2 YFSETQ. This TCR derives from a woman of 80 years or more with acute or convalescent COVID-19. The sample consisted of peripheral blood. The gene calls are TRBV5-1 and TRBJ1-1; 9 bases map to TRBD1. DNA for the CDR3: TGCGCCAGCAGATGGACAGGGGCCACTGAAGCTTTCTTT. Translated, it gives CASRWTGATEAFF.